This is a list of T cell receptor beta chains from one sample in a study of shared clonotypes between healthy human individuals. Some clones are missing from TCRdb's copy, which holds only in-frame ones; the method was immunoSEQ multiplex PCR. The data contain 850,000 to 1,200,000 clones, around 74% of them singletons. Sequencing was performed on memory CD4+ T cells sorted from blood. Every receptor here comes from a man younger than 35 in good health. The CDR3 runs from the conserved cysteine through the conserved F or W. Each record gives: J gene, D gene, V gene, clone size, CDR3 DNA, CDR3 protein. The D gene is left open where the match is weak. Rows give clone size only sometimes, using once, few, many, or a class for an expanded clone.

j_call: TRBJ2-7
d_call: -
v_call: TRBV19
clone_size: -
cdr3_nt: TGTGCCAGTAGTACCTCAACCGGGGGCAAGGGCGAGCAGTACTTC
cdr3_aa: CASSTSTGGKGEQYF

j_call: TRBJ1-1
d_call: TRBD1
v_call: TRBV10-3
clone_size: -
cdr3_nt: TGTGCCATCAGCCCACCGGGACAGGGGGCCGGCGGAGCTTTCTTT
cdr3_aa: CAISPPGQGAGGAFF

j_call: TRBJ2-7
d_call: TRBD2
v_call: TRBV6-5
clone_size: once
cdr3_nt: TGTGCCAGCAGTTACTCGCTAGCGGGAGGGGCCTACGAGCAGTACTTC
cdr3_aa: CASSYSLAGGAYEQYF

j_call: TRBJ2-2
d_call: TRBD2
v_call: TRBV7-2
clone_size: -
cdr3_nt: TGTGCCAGCAGCCCGTTAGCGGGGGGAAACACCGGGGAGCTGTTTTTT
cdr3_aa: CASSPLAGGNTGELFF

j_call: TRBJ1-1
d_call: -
v_call: TRBV6-6
clone_size: -
cdr3_nt: TGTGCCAGCAGGACCGGGACACAGAACACTGAAGCTTTCTTT
cdr3_aa: CASRTGTQNTEAFF

j_call: TRBJ1-5
d_call: -
v_call: TRBV7-8
clone_size: -
cdr3_nt: TGTGCCAGCAGCTTAGAGGTGGGGCAACGTCAGCCCCAGCATTTT
cdr3_aa: CASSLEVGQRQPQHF

j_call: TRBJ2-2
d_call: TRBD1
v_call: TRBV11-2
clone_size: -
cdr3_nt: TGTGCCAGCAGCCTCAGGGACAGGGGCCGGGAGGAGGCCGGGGAGCTGTTTTTT
cdr3_aa: CASSLRDRGREEAGELFF

j_call: TRBJ2-2
d_call: TRBD2
v_call: TRBV10-2
clone_size: -
cdr3_nt: TGCGCCAGCAGTGAGTCAGCAACTAGCGGGGTAGGGGAGCTGTTTTTT
cdr3_aa: CASSESATSGVGELFF

j_call: TRBJ1-4
d_call: -
v_call: TRBV30
clone_size: -
cdr3_nt: TGTGCCTGGAGTCTAGGCCCGTATGAAAAACTGTTTTTT
cdr3_aa: CAWSLGPYEKLFF

j_call: TRBJ2-5
d_call: TRBD1
v_call: TRBV6-5
clone_size: -
cdr3_nt: TGTGCCAGCAGTTACTATCCGGACAGGGAAGAGACCCAGTACTTC
cdr3_aa: CASSYYPDREETQYF

j_call: TRBJ1-6
d_call: -
v_call: TRBV30
clone_size: few
cdr3_nt: TGTGCCTGGGGTTCCAATTCACCCCTCCACTTT
cdr3_aa: CAWGSNSPLHF

j_call: TRBJ2-7
d_call: -
v_call: TRBV10-3
clone_size: -
cdr3_nt: TGTGCCATCAGTCCCGGGAACTACGAGCAGTACTTC
cdr3_aa: CAISPGNYEQYF

j_call: TRBJ2-1
d_call: -
v_call: TRBV27
clone_size: -
cdr3_nt: TGTGCCAGCAGTGCCTCCGGGTCGTTCTACAATGAGCAGTTCTTC
cdr3_aa: CASSASGSFYNEQFF

j_call: TRBJ2-5
d_call: TRBD2
v_call: TRBV5-1
clone_size: -
cdr3_nt: TGCGCCAGCAGTCCCATGGCTAGCGGGAGGGCAATTCAAGAGACCCAGTACTTC
cdr3_aa: CASSPMASGRAIQETQYF

j_call: TRBJ1-3
d_call: -
v_call: TRBV6-4
clone_size: -
cdr3_nt: TGTGCCTCACGGATAACTGCCTCTGGAAACACCATATATTTT
cdr3_aa: CASRITASGNTIYF

j_call: TRBJ2-2
d_call: TRBD1
v_call: TRBV5-1
clone_size: -
cdr3_nt: TGCGCCAGCAGCCGACAGGGGTCGGACACCGGGGAGCTGTTTTTT
cdr3_aa: CASSRQGSDTGELFF

j_call: TRBJ2-1
d_call: -
v_call: TRBV7-2
clone_size: few
cdr3_nt: TGTGCCAGCAGCCTAGCCCCAGGCCTCGAGGATGAGCAGTTCTTC
cdr3_aa: CASSLAPGLEDEQFF

j_call: TRBJ1-2
d_call: -
v_call: TRBV15
clone_size: many
cdr3_nt: TGTGCCACCAGCAGAGACGGGATCGACTATGGCTACACCTTC
cdr3_aa: CATSRDGIDYGYTF

j_call: TRBJ1-4
d_call: -
v_call: TRBV21-1
clone_size: -
cdr3_nt: TGTGCCAGACGGGGGAATGAAAAACTGTTTTTT
cdr3_aa: CARRGNEKLFF

j_call: TRBJ1-1
d_call: -
v_call: TRBV6-5
clone_size: -
cdr3_nt: TGTGCCAGCAGCCGGGACCCCGGGGGGACTGAAGCTTTCTTT
cdr3_aa: CASSRDPGGTEAFF

j_call: TRBJ2-3
d_call: TRBD1
v_call: TRBV10-2
clone_size: -
cdr3_nt: TGCGCCAGCTCAAAGGGGGACAGGGGGTCATACGATACGCAGTATTTT
cdr3_aa: CASSKGDRGSYDTQYF

j_call: TRBJ2-1
d_call: -
v_call: TRBV7-2
clone_size: -
cdr3_nt: TGTGCCAGCAGCTTAGCAGGAGCGGCCTACTACAATGAGCAGTTCTTC
cdr3_aa: CASSLAGAAYYNEQFF

j_call: TRBJ2-2
d_call: -
v_call: TRBV5-1
clone_size: -
cdr3_nt: TGCGCCAGCAGCTTGGACAGAACGAACACCGGGGAGCTGTTTTTT
cdr3_aa: CASSLDRTNTGELFF

j_call: TRBJ2-5
d_call: TRBD1
v_call: TRBV9
clone_size: -
cdr3_nt: TGTGCCAGCAGCCCTTACAGCCGGGACAGGGGGCAAGAGACCCAGTACTTC
cdr3_aa: CASSPYSRDRGQETQYF

j_call: TRBJ1-1
d_call: -
v_call: TRBV10-2
clone_size: -
cdr3_nt: TGCGCCACCCTTAACAGGGCCAGGGAGAACACTGAAGCTTTCTTT
cdr3_aa: CATLNRARENTEAFF

j_call: TRBJ2-7
d_call: -
v_call: TRBV7-2
clone_size: -
cdr3_nt: TGTGCCAGCAGCTTAGGGGACACCTTACCCAACGAGCAGTACTTC
cdr3_aa: CASSLGDTLPNEQYF

j_call: TRBJ2-2
d_call: -
v_call: TRBV19
clone_size: -
cdr3_nt: TGTGCCAGTAGTATAATCGGGAGTAAGTCCGCCGGGGAGCTGTTTTTT
cdr3_aa: CASSIIGSKSAGELFF

j_call: TRBJ2-7
d_call: TRBD1
v_call: TRBV7-2
clone_size: -
cdr3_nt: TGTGCCAGCAGCTTAGGGCTCGGACAGGGGACCTACGAGCAGTACTTC
cdr3_aa: CASSLGLGQGTYEQYF

j_call: TRBJ2-1
d_call: TRBD2
v_call: TRBV19
clone_size: few
cdr3_nt: TGTGCCAGTAGTATTCGAGCTAGCGGCAATGAGCAGTTCTTC
cdr3_aa: CASSIRASGNEQFF

j_call: TRBJ2-3
d_call: -
v_call: TRBV5-4
clone_size: -
cdr3_nt: TGTGCCAGCAGTTCTCAGGGGACAGATACGCAGTATTTT
cdr3_aa: CASSSQGTDTQYF

j_call: TRBJ1-6
d_call: -
v_call: TRBV5-4
clone_size: -
cdr3_nt: TGTGCCAGCAGCTTGGCCGGCGGGAATTCACCCCTCCACTTT
cdr3_aa: CASSLAGGNSPLHF

j_call: TRBJ2-5
d_call: TRBD2
v_call: TRBV5-1
clone_size: -
cdr3_nt: TGCGCCAGCAGCTTCTCGGTAGCGGGGGCACAAGAGACCCAGTACTTC
cdr3_aa: CASSFSVAGAQETQYF

j_call: TRBJ2-7
d_call: -
v_call: TRBV5-4
clone_size: -
cdr3_nt: TGTGCCAGCAGCTTAGGGCAGGGAATTCCTCACGAGCAGTACTTC
cdr3_aa: CASSLGQGIPHEQYF

j_call: TRBJ2-1
d_call: -
v_call: TRBV19
clone_size: -
cdr3_nt: TGTGCCAGTAGTGCCGGGACGGCCGGGAACAATGAGCAGTTCTTC
cdr3_aa: CASSAGTAGNNEQFF

j_call: TRBJ1-2
d_call: -
v_call: TRBV6-5
clone_size: -
cdr3_nt: TGTGCCAGCAGTTACCGCCCAACAGCTCTAGGCTATGGCTACACCTTC
cdr3_aa: CASSYRPTALGYGYTF

j_call: TRBJ2-1
d_call: -
v_call: TRBV7-9
clone_size: -
cdr3_nt: TGTGCCAGCAGCTTAGGTCTCGGGGATGAGCAGTTCTTC
cdr3_aa: CASSLGLGDEQFF

j_call: TRBJ1-5
d_call: TRBD1
v_call: TRBV30
clone_size: -
cdr3_nt: TGTGCCTGGAGTGTCGGACAGGGCGAGGCCCAGCATTTT
cdr3_aa: CAWSVGQGEAQHF

j_call: TRBJ1-3
d_call: -
v_call: TRBV7-9
clone_size: few
cdr3_nt: TGTGCCAGCAGCTTAGCGGGGGGCTGGAACACCATATATTTT
cdr3_aa: CASSLAGGWNTIYF

j_call: TRBJ1-3
d_call: -
v_call: TRBV4-1
clone_size: few
cdr3_nt: TGCGCCAGCAGCCAAGAGAGGCGGGGAGGAAACACCATATATTTT
cdr3_aa: CASSQERRGGNTIYF

j_call: TRBJ2-7
d_call: TRBD2
v_call: TRBV5-1
clone_size: -
cdr3_nt: TGCGCCAGCTACCAGGGACTAGCGGGAGGCGAGCAGTACTTC
cdr3_aa: CASYQGLAGGEQYF

j_call: TRBJ2-7
d_call: TRBD1
v_call: TRBV6-1
clone_size: few
cdr3_nt: TGTGCCAGCAGTGTAGGGGACAGTTATTCCGAGCAGTACTTC
cdr3_aa: CASSVGDSYSEQYF

j_call: TRBJ2-7
d_call: -
v_call: TRBV27
clone_size: -
cdr3_nt: TGTGCCAGCAGCCCCGGGCTTGGCGGGGCCACCTACGAGCAGTACTTC
cdr3_aa: CASSPGLGGATYEQYF

j_call: TRBJ1-1
d_call: -
v_call: TRBV30
clone_size: -
cdr3_nt: TGTGCCTGGGAGCGGGACACTGAAGCTTTCTTT
cdr3_aa: CAWERDTEAFF

j_call: TRBJ2-1
d_call: -
v_call: TRBV2
clone_size: -
cdr3_nt: TGTGCCAGCAGTGAAGAACTCATGGGGACTCCTTTCAATGAGCAGTTCTTC
cdr3_aa: CASSEELMGTPFNEQFF

j_call: TRBJ2-3
d_call: -
v_call: TRBV10-3
clone_size: -
cdr3_nt: TGTGCCATCTCGAGGGCCGAGACAGATACGCAGTATTTT
cdr3_aa: CAISRAETDTQYF

j_call: TRBJ2-5
d_call: -
v_call: TRBV11-3
clone_size: -
cdr3_nt: TGTGCCAGCAGCACGGATGCGGAGACCCAGTACTTC
cdr3_aa: CASSTDAETQYF

j_call: TRBJ1-2
d_call: -
v_call: TRBV6-1
clone_size: -
cdr3_nt: TGTGCCAGCAGTGAAGCGGGGGCGAACTATGGCTACACCTTC
cdr3_aa: CASSEAGANYGYTF

j_call: TRBJ1-1
d_call: TRBD1
v_call: TRBV5-1
clone_size: -
cdr3_nt: TGCGCCAGCAGCCCGGGACAGTCGGGTTGGGCTAACACTGAAGCTTTCTTT
cdr3_aa: CASSPGQSGWANTEAFF

j_call: TRBJ2-3
d_call: -
v_call: TRBV11-2
clone_size: -
cdr3_nt: TGTGCCAGCAGCTTACTAGCGTTAAGCACAGATACGCAGTATTTT
cdr3_aa: CASSLLALSTDTQYF

j_call: TRBJ1-2
d_call: -
v_call: TRBV28
clone_size: -
cdr3_nt: TGTGCCAGCAGTCCAGGGTCGAACTATGGCTACACCTTC
cdr3_aa: CASSPGSNYGYTF

j_call: TRBJ1-6
d_call: -
v_call: TRBV25-1
clone_size: few
cdr3_nt: TGTGCCAGCAGAGGGGCAGGCGATGCTTCACCCCTCCACTTT
cdr3_aa: CASRGAGDASPLHF

j_call: TRBJ2-2
d_call: TRBD1
v_call: TRBV11-2
clone_size: -
cdr3_nt: TGTGCCAGCAGCCGGACAGGGGTCGGGGAGCTGTTTTTT
cdr3_aa: CASSRTGVGELFF

j_call: TRBJ2-5
d_call: TRBD2
v_call: TRBV7-2
clone_size: -
cdr3_nt: TGTGCCAGCAGCCTCTTGGGACTAGCGGGAGGGGGGCAAGAGACCCAGTACTTC
cdr3_aa: CASSLLGLAGGGQETQYF

j_call: TRBJ1-2
d_call: -
v_call: TRBV14
clone_size: -
cdr3_nt: TGTGCCAGCAGCCAATTACAGAACTATGGCTACACCTTC
cdr3_aa: CASSQLQNYGYTF

j_call: TRBJ1-1
d_call: -
v_call: TRBV29-1
clone_size: many
cdr3_nt: TGCAGCGTTGTCGCCATGGACACTGAAGCTTTCTTT
cdr3_aa: CSVVAMDTEAFF

j_call: TRBJ1-2
d_call: -
v_call: TRBV6-1
clone_size: -
cdr3_nt: TGTGCCAGCAGTGAAGCGGCCAGCCTCTATGGCTACACCTTC
cdr3_aa: CASSEAASLYGYTF

j_call: TRBJ1-1
d_call: -
v_call: TRBV4-1
clone_size: -
cdr3_nt: TGCGCCAGCAGCCAAGATCGGGCGGTTTTTGAAGCTTTCTTT
cdr3_aa: CASSQDRAVFEAFF

j_call: TRBJ2-3
d_call: TRBD2
v_call: TRBV5-1
clone_size: -
cdr3_nt: TGCGCCAGCAGTGACGGGGGGGCGGCCCCGAAAACGCAGTATTTT
cdr3_aa: CASSDGGAAPKTQYF

j_call: TRBJ2-1
d_call: -
v_call: TRBV4-3
clone_size: -
cdr3_nt: TGCGCCAGCAGCCAAGGAAATAAGGACAATGAGCAGTTCTTC
cdr3_aa: CASSQGNKDNEQFF